Below are 7 T cell receptor beta chains sequenced from a single sample in a study of blood T cells in healthy people across ages. Sample-barcoded 5' priming and a J-beta primer mix drove a second PCR of roughly 6 to 12 cycles. TCRdb reanalysed the 5' RACE reads using MiXCR and keeps one entry per CDR3 protein. The sample carries around 1,900,000 distinct CDR3 sequences, 30% to 40% recorded once. Sequencing was done on a sample of blood. The receptors originated from a human donor in good health.

This clonotype was picked up one time. The CDR3 spells CASSQVLVRVETQYF. Here the CDR3 DNA reads TGTGCCAGCAGCCAAGTTCTTGTCCGGGTAGAGACCCAGTACTTC. The chain is built from TRBV3-1 and TRBJ2-5; D call uncertain. The CDR3 contains 15 residues. Trimming removed 1 base from V and 4 bases from J, with 13 bases in between. Germline V CDR1 and CDR2: LGHDT, YNNKEL (reference sequence).

This chain joins TRBV15 and TRBJ1-2; 11 bases map to TRBD1. CDR3 length: 16 residues. Germline CDR1 LNHNV, CDR2 YYDKDF (reference sequence). V was clipped by 3 bases and J by 6 bases; unmatched bases: 9. This CDR3 is CATSSYGTGGRNGYTF. For the CDR3, the DNA is TGTGCCACCAGCAGTTACGGGACAGGGGGAAGGAATGGCTACACCTTC.

The J gene is TRBJ2-4, the V gene TRBV29-1; the D gene is possibly TRBD1 (5 bases). The better agreement between TRBJ2-7 and the DNA end casts doubt on the J call. The CDR3 spans 13 residues. Germline CDR1 and CDR2: SQVTM and ANQGSEA. This CDR3 is CSVAGLYSYEQYF. CDR3 bases: TGCAGCGTAGCAGGGTTATACTCCTACGAGCAGTACTTC.

The table lists this clonotype with many counts. The chain combines TRBV7-2 with TRBJ1-2; tentative D call: TRBD1 (5 bases). This CDR3 has 12 residues. The V gene lost 1 base and the J gene lost 8 bases, with 8 bases spanning the gap. Germline loops: CDR1 SGHTA, CDR2 FQGNSA. The CDR3 loop is CASSLVAGGYTF. CDR3 coding DNA: TGTGCCAGCAGCTTAGTCGCAGGGGGCTACACCTTC. The full variable domain, rest sourced from reference TRBV7-2 and TRBJ1-2, is GAGVSQSPSNKVTEKGKDVELRCDPISGHTALYWYRQSLGQGLEFLIYFQGNSAPDKSGLPSDRFSAERTGGSVSTLTIQRTQQEDSAVYLCASSLVAGGYTFGSGTRLTVV.

This clonotype was seen repeatedly, ten times or more. This chain links TRBV29-1 with TRBJ2-7; D is ambiguous. The germline V gene has CDR1 SQVTM and CDR2 ANQGSEA. Trimming cost V 4 bases and J 2 bases, with 6 bases left between them. The CDR3 totals 11 residues. CDR3 sequence (DNA): TGCAGCGTTGCTGGAACCTACGAGCAGTACTTC. Translating gives CSVAGTYEQYF.

This clonotype was counted a few times. The chain links TRBV10-3 to TRBJ1-2, with TRBD1 matching over 10 bases. With 5 bases clipped from V and 2 bases from J, the junction kept 8 bases outside the gene matches. This CDR3 comprises 16 residues. Germline V gene data show CDR1 as ENHRY and CDR2 as SYGVKD. As DNA, the CDR3 is TGTGCCATCAGTACCGGGACAGGGGATTTAAACTATGGCTACACCTTC. As protein: CAISTGTGDLNYGYTF.

The V and J genes are TRBV29-1 and TRBJ2-1; 10 bases align to TRBD1. V lost 7 bases to trimming and J lost 9 bases; unmatched junction nucleotides: 12. CDR1 SQVTM and CDR2 ANQGSEA come from the germline V gene. The CDR3 contains 14 residues. As DNA, the CDR3 is TGCAGCGCCGGGACAGGGGATCTAAGTGGTGAGCAGTTCTTC. Amino acid sequence: CSAGTGDLSGEQFF.